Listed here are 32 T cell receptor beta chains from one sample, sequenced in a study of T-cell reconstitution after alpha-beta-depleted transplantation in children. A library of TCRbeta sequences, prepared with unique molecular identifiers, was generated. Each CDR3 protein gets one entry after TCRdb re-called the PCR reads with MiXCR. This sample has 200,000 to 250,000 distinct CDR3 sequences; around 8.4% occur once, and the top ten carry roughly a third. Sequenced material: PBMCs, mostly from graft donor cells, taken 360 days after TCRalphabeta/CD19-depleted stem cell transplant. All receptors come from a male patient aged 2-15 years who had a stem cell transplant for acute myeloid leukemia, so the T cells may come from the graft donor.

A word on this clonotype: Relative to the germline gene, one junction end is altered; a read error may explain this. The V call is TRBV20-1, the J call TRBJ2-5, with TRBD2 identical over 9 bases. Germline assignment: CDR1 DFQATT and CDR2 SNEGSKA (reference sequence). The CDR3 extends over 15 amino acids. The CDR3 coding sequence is TGCAGTTCTAGAGACTATAGCGGGAGCCAAGAGACCCAGTACTTC. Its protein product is CSSRDYSGSQETQYF.

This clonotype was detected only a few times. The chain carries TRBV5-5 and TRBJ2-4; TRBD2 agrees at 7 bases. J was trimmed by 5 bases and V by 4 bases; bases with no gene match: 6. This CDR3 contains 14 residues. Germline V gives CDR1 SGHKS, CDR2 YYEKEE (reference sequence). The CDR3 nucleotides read TGTGCCAGCAGCGGGGGGGGGTTCCAAAACATTCAGTACTTC. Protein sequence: CASSGGGFQNIQYF.

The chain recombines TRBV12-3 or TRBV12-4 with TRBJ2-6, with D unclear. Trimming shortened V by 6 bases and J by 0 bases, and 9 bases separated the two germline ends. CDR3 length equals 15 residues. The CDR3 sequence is CASRFTDSGANVLTF. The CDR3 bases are TGTGCCAGCAGATTTACAGACTCTGGGGCCAACGTCCTGACTTTC.

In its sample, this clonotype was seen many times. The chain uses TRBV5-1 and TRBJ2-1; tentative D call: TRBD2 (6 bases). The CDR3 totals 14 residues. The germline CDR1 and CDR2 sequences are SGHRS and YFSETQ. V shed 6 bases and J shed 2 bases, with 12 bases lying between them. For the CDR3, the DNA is TGCGCCAGCACCCCGGGACTGCCCTACAATGAGCAGTTCTTC. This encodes CASTPGLPYNEQFF.

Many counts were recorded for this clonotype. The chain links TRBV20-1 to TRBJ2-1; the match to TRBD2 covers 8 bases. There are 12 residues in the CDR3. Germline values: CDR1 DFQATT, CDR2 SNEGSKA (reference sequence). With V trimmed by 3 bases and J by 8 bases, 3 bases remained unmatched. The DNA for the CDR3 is TGCAGTGCTAGGACTAGCGTCTATGAGCAGTTCTTC. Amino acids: CSARTSVYEQFF.

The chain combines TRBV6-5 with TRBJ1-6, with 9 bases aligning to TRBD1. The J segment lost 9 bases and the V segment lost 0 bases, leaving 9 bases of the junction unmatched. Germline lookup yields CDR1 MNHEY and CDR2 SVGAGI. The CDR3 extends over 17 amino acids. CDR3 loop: CASSYSEQGAEVSPLHF. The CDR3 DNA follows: TGTGCCAGCAGTTACTCTGAACAGGGGGCGGAGGTTTCACCCCTCCACTTT.

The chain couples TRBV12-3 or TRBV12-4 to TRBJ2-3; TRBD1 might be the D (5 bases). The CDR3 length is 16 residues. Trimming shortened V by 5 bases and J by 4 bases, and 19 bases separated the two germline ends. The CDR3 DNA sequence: TGTGCCAGCAGTGGTCCTCTTTGGGGCGGCGCAGATACGCAGTATTTT. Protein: CASSGPLWGGADTQYF.

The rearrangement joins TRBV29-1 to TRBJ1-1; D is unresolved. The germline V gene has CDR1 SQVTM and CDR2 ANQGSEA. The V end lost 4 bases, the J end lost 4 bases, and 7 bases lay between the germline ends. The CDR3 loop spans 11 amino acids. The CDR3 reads CSVGLRTEAFF. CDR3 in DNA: TGCAGCGTTGGGCTCCGCACTGAAGCTTTCTTT.

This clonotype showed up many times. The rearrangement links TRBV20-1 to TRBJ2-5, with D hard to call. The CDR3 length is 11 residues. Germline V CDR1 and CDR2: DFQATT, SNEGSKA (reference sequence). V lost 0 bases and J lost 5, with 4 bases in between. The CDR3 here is CSARDYETQYF. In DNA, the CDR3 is TGCAGTGCTAGAGATTACGAGACCCAGTACTTC.

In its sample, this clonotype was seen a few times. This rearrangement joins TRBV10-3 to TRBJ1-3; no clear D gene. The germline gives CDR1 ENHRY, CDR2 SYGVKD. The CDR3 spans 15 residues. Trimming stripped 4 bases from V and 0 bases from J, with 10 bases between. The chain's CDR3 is CAISGSGSSGNTIYF. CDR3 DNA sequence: TGTGCCATCAGTGGATCCGGGTCCTCTGGAAACACCATATATTTT.

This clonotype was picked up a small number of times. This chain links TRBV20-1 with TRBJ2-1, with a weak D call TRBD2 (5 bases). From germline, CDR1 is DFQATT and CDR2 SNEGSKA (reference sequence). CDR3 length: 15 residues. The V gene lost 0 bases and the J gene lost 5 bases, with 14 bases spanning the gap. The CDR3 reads CSARDKRPANNEQFF. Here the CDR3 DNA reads TGCAGTGCTAGAGATAAGCGGCCCGCCAACAATGAGCAGTTCTTC.

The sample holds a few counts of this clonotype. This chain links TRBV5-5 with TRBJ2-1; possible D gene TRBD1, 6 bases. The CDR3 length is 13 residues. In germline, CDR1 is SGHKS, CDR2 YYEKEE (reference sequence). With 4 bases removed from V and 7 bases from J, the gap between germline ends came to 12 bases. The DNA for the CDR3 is TGTGCCAGCAGCGGGGGCGGTTGGAATGAGCAGTTCTTC. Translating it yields CASSGGGWNEQFF. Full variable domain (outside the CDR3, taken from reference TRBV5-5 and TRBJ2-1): DAGVTQSPTHLIKTRGQQVTLRCSPISGHKSVSWYQQVLGQGPQFIFQYYEKEERGRGNFPDRFSARQFPNYSSELNVNALLLGDSALYLCASSGGGWNEQFFGPGTRLTVL.

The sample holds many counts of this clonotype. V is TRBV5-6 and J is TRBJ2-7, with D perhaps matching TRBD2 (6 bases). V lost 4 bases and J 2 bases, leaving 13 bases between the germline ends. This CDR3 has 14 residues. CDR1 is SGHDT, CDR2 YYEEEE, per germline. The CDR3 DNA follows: TGTGCCAGCAGCCGCGGGGTCAGAACCTACGAGCAGTACTTC. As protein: CASSRGVRTYEQYF. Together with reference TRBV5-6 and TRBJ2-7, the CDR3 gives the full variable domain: DAGVTQSPTHLIKTRGQQVTLRCSPKSGHDTVSWYQQALGQGPQFIFQYYEEEERQRGNFPDRFSGHQFPNYSSELNVNALLLGDSALYLCASSRGVRTYEQYFGPGTRLTVT.

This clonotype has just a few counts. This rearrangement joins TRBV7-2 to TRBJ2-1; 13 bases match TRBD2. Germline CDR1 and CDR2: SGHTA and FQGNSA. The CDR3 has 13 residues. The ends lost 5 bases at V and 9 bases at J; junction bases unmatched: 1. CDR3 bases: TGTGCCAGCAGCGGGACTAGCGGGACTGAGCAGTTCTTC. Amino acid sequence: CASSGTSGTEQFF. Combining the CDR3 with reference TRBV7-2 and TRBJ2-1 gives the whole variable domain GAGVSQSPSNKVTEKGKDVELRCDPISGHTALYWYRQSLGQGLEFLIYFQGNSAPDKSGLPSDRFSAERTGGSVSTLTIQRTQQEDSAVYLCASSGTSGTEQFFGPGTRLTVL.

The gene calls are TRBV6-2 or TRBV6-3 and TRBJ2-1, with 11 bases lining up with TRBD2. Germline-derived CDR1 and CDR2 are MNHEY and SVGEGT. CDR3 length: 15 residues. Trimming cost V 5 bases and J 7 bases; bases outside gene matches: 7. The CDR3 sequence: CASSPVAGGKNEQFF. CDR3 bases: TGTGCCAGCAGTCCCGTAGCGGGAGGGAAGAATGAGCAGTTCTTC.

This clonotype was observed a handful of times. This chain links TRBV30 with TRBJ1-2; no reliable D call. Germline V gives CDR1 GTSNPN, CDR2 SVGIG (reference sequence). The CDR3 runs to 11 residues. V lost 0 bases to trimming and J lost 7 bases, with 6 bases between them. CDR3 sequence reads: CAWSVGLGYTF. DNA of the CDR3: TGTGCCTGGAGTGTGGGTCTTGGCTACACCTTC.

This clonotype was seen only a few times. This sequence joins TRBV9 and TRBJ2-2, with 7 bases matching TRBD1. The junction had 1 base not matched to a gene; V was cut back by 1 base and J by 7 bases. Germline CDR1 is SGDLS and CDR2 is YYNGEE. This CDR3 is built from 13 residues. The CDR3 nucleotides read TGTGCCAGCAGCGTACAGGGGGACGGGGAGCTGTTTTTT. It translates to CASSVQGDGELFF.

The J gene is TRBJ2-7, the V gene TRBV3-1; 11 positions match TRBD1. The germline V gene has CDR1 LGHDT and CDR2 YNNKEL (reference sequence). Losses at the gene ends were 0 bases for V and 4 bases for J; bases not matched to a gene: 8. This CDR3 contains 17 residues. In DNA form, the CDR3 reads TGTGCCAGCAGCCAAGATCCTCGGACAGGGGGCATTTACGAGCAGTACTTC. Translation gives CASSQDPRTGGIYEQYF.

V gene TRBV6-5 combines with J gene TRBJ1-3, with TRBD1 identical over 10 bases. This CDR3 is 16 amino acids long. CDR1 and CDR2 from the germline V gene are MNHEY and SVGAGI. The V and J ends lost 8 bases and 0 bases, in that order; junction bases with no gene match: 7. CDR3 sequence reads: CASARTGGRSGNTIYF. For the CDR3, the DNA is TGTGCCAGCGCCCGGACAGGGGGACGCTCTGGAAACACCATATATTTT.

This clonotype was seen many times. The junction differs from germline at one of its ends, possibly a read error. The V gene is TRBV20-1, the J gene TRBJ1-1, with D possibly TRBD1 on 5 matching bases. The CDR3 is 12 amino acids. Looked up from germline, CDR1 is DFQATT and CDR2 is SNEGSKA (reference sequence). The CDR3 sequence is CSARQGNTEAFF. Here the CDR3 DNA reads TGCAGCGCTAGGCAGGGGAACACTGAAGCTTTCTTT.

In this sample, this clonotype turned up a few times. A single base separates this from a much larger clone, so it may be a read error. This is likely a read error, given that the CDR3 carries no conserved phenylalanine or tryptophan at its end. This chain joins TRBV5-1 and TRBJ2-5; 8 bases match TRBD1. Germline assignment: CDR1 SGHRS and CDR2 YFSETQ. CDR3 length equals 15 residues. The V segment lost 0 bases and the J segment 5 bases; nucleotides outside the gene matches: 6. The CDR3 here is CASSLVTGGEETQYC. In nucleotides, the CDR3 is TGCGCCAGCAGCTTGGTCACAGGGGGTGAGGAGACCCAGTACTGC.

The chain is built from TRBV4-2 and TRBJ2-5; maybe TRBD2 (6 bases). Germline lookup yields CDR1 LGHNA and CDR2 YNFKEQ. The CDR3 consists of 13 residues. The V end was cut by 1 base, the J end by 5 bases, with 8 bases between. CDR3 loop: CASSQGGAETQYF. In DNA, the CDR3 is TGTGCCAGCAGCCAAGGCGGGGCTGAGACCCAGTACTTC.

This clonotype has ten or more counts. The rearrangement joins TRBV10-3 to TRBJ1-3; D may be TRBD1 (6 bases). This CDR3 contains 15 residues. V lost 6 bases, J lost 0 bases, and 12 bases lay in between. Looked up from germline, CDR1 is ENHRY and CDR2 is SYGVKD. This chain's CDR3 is CAIRPSGDSGNTIYF. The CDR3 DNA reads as TGTGCCATCAGGCCCTCAGGGGACTCTGGAAACACCATATATTTT.

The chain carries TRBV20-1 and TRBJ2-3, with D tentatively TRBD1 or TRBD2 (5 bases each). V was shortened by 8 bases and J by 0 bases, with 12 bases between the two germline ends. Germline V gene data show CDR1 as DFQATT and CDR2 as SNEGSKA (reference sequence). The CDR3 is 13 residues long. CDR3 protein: CSWGIGSTDTQYF. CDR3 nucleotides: TGCAGTTGGGGGATCGGTAGCACAGATACGCAGTATTTT.

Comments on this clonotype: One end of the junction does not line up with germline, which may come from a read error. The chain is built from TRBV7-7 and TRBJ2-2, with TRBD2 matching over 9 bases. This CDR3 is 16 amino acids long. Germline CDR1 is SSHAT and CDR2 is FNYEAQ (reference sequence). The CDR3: CASSLVGAGGTGELFF. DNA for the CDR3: TGTGCTAGCAGCTTAGTCGGAGCGGGAGGAACCGGGGAGCTGTTTTTT. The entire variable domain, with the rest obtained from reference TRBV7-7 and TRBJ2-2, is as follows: GAGVSQSPRYKVTKRGQDVTLRCDPISSHATLYWYQQALGQGPEFLTYFNYEAQPDKSGLPSDRFSAERPEGSISTLTIQRTEQRDSAMYRCASSLVGAGGTGELFFGEGSRLTVL.

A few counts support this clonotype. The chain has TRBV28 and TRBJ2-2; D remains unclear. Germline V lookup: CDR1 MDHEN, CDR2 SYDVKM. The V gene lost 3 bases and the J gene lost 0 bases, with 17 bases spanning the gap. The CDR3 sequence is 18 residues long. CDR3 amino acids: CASSFVDVGPANTGELFF. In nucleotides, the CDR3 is TGTGCCAGCAGTTTTGTAGACGTAGGTCCGGCGAACACCGGGGAGCTGTTTTTT.

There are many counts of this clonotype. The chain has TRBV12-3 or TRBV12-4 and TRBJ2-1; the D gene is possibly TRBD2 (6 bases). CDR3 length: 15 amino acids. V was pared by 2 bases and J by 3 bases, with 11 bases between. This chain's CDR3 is CASSLWGVGYNEQFF. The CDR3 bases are TGTGCCAGCAGTTTATGGGGGGTCGGCTACAATGAGCAGTTCTTC.

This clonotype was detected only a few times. The CDR3 DNA reads TGTGCCAGCAGTTTTGCCCGGACAGGGGCAAGACGCACTGAAGCTTTCTTT. Protein: CASSFARTGARRTEAFF. The chain is built from TRBV12-3 or TRBV12-4 and TRBJ1-1; 9 bases match TRBD1. V lost 3 bases to trimming and J lost 4 bases; unmatched junction nucleotides: 12. There are 17 residues in the CDR3.

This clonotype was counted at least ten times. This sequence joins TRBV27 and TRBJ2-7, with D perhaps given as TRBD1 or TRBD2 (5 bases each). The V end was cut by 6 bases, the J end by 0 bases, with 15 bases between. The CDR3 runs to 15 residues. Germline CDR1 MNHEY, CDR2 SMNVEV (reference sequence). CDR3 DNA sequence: TGTGCCAGCAGAGGGACGTTTACACCCTCCTACGAGCAGTACTTC. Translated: CASRGTFTPSYEQYF.

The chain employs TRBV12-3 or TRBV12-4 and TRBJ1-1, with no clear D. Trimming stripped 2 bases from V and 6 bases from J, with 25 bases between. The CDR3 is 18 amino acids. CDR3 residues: CASSLFFKAALLGAEAFF. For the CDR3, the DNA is TGTGCCAGCAGTTTATTTTTTAAGGCGGCTCTTCTCGGGGCTGAAGCTTTCTTT.

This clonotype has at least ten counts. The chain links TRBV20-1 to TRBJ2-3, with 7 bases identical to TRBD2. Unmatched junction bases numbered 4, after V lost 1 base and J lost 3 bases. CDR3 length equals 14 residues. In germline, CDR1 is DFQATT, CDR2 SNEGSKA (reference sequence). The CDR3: CSARGEGSTDTQYF. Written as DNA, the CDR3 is TGCAGTGCTAGAGGGGAGGGTTCTACAGATACGCAGTATTTT.

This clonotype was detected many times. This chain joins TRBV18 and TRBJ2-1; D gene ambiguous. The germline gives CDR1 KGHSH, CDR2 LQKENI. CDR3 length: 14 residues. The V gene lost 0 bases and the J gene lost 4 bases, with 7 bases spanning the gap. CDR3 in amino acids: CASSPPNLYNEQFF. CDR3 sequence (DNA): TGTGCCAGCTCACCACCGAACTTGTACAATGAGCAGTTCTTC.